Given below is one T cell receptor beta chain in context. The antigen is undetermined. The data stem from a study of T cells after yellow fever vaccination. One entry per CDR3 protein results from TCRdb running MiXCR on the 5' RACE reads. The sample consists of approximately 610,000 distinct CDR3 sequences, around a sixth of them appearing once. Broader study findings: Clones that expanded after primary vaccination mostly reappeared after the booster (just over 95% CD4, about 89% CD8). The CD4 compartment and the CD8 compartment contained a small share of clonotypes in common.

The receptor was isolated from a man between 18 and 29 years old who received the YFV17D yellow fever vaccine. The starting material was PBMCs, obtained about 5 days after the first yellow fever vaccination.

The CDR3 loop is CASAAGGYGYTF. The DNA of the CDR3 is TGTGCCAGCGCGGCCGGGGGCTATGGCTACACCTTC. The rearrangement links TRBV19 to TRBJ1-2; tentative D call: TRBD1 (5 bases). Trimming took off 9 bases at V and 4 bases at J, with 12 bases between the two ends. The CDR3 runs 12 residues. The V gene's germline CDR1 is LNHDA and CDR2 SQIVND (reference sequence).